This T cell receptor beta chain emerged from a study of cytomegalovirus exposure and HLA in healthy donors. The PCR ran on 60 Vbeta and 13 Jbeta primers. Assay: immunoSEQ multiplex PCR; the TCRdb copy retains only in-frame clones and omits some. This table holds 150,000 to 200,000 clones. Germline CDR1 reads MRHNA; CDR2 reads SNTAGT. The CDR3 totals 16 residues. With V trimmed by 4 bases and J by 5 bases, 7 bases remained unmatched. The sample was PBMCs. This sequence was found in a man aged 25 to 40 in good health and CMV-seronegative. This rearrangement joins TRBV6-4 to TRBJ2-2; 10 nucleotides match TRBD1. Here the CDR3 DNA reads TGTGCCAGCAGTGGCCTTCCGGGACAGGGGACCGGGGAGCTGTTTTTT. Its translation: CASSGLPGQGTGELFF.